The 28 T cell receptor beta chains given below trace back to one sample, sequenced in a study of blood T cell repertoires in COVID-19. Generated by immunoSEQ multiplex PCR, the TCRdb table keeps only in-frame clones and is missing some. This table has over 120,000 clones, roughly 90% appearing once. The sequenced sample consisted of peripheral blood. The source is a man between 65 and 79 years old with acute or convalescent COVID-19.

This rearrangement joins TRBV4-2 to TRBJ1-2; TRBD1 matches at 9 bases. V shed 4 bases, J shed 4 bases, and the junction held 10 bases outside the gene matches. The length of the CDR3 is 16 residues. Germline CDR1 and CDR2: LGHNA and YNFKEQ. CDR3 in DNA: TGTGCCAGCAGCCTCGATGCCGGGACAGGGATCTATGGCTACACCTTC. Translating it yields CASSLDAGTGIYGYTF.

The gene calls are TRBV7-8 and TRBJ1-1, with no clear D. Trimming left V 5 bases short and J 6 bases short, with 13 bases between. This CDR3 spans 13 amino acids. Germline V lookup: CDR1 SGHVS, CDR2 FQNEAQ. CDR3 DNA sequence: TGTGCCAGCAGCCCCGGTCAGGAACCTGAAGCTTTCTTT. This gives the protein CASSPGQEPEAFF.

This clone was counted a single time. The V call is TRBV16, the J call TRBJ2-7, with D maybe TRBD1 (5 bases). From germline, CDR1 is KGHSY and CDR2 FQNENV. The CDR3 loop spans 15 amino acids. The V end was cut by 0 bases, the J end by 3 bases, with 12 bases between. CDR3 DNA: TGTGCCAGCAGCCAATCCTCGCCAGGGTTCTACGAGCAGTACTTC. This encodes CASSQSSPGFYEQYF.

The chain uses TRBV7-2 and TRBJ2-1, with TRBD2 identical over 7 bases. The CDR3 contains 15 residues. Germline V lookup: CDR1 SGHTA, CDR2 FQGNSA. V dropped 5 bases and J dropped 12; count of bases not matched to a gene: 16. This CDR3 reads CASSHRDRRTRGQFF. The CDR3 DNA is TGTGCCAGCAGCCACCGTGACCGTCGGACTAGAGGGCAGTTCTTC. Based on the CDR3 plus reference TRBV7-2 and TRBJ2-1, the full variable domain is GAGVSQSPSNKVTEKGKDVELRCDPISGHTALYWYRQSLGQGLEFLIYFQGNSAPDKSGLPSDRFSAERTGGSVSTLTIQRTQQEDSAVYLCASSHRDRRTRGQFFGPGTRLTVL.

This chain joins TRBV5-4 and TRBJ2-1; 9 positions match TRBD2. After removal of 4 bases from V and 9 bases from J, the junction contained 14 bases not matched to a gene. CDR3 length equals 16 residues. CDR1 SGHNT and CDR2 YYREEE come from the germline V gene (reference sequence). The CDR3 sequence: CASSPGVSGGWAEQFF. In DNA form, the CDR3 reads TGTGCCAGCAGCCCCGGAGTTAGCGGGGGATGGGCTGAGCAGTTCTTC. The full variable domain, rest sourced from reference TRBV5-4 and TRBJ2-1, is ETGVTQSPTHLIKTRGQQVTLRCSSQSGHNTVSWYQQALGQGPQFIFQYYREEENGRGNFPPRFSGLQFPNYSSELNVNALELDDSALYLCASSPGVSGGWAEQFFGPGTRLTVL.

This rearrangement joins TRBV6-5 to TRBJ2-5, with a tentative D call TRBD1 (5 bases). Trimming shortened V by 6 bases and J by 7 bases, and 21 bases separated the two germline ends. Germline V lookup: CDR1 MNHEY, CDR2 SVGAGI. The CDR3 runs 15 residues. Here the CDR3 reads CASSPRSVGRGTQYF. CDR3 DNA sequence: TGTGCCAGCAGCCCCCGTTCTGTGGGGCGCGGGACCCAGTACTTC.

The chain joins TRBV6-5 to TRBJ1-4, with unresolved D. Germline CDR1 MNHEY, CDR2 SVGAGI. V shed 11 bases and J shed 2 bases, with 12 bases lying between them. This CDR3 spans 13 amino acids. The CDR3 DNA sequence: TGTGCCGGCCGGGCGGGCACTAATGAAAAACTGTTTTTT. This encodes CAGRAGTNEKLFF.

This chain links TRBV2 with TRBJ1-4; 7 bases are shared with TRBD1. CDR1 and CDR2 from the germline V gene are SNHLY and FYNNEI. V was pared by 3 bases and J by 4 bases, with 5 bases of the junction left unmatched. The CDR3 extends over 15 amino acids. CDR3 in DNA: TGTGCCAGCAGTGACCGGACAGGACTTAATGAAAAACTGTTTTTT. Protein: CASSDRTGLNEKLFF.

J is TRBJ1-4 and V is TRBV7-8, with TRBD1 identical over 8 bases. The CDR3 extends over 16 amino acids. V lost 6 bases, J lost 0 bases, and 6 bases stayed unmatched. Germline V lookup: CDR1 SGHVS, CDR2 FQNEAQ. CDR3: CASRYSTGATNEKLFF. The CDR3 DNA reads TGTGCCAGCAGATATTCGACAGGGGCAACTAATGAAAAACTGTTTTTT.

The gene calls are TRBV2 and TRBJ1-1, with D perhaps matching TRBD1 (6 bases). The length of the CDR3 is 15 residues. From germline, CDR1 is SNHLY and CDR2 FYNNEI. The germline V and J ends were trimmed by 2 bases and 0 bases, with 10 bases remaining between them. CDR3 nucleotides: TGTGCCAGCAGTGAACAGGGGATCATGAACACTGAAGCTTTCTTT. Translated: CASSEQGIMNTEAFF. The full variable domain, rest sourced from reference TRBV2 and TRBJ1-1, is EPEVTQTPSHQVTQMGQEVILRCVPISNHLYFYWYRQILGQKVEFLVSFYNNEISEKSEIFDDQFSVERPDGSNFTLKIRSTKLEDSAMYFCASSEQGIMNTEAFFGQGTRLTVV.

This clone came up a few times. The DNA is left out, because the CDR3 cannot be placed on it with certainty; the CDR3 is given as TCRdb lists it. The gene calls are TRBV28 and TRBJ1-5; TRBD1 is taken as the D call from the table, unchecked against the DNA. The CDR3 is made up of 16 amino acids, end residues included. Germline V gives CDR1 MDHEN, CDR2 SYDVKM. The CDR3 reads CASSSSGQWVSEPQHF.

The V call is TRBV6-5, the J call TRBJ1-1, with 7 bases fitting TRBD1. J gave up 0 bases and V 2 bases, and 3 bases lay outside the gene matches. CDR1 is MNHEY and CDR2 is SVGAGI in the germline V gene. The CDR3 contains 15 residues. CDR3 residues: CASSYGDRLNTEAFF. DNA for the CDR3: TGTGCCAGCAGTTACGGGGACAGACTGAACACTGAAGCTTTCTTT.

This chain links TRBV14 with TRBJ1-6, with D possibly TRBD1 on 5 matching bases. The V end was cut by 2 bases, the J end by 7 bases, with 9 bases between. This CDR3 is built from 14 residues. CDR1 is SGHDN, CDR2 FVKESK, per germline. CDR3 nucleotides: TGTGCCAGCAGCCAAAATAGGGGCAATTCACCCCTCCACTTT. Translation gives CASSQNRGNSPLHF.

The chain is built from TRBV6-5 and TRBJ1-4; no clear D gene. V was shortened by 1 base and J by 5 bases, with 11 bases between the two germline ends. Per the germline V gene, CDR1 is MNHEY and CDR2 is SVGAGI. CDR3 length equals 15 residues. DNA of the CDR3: TGTGCCAGCAGTTACTTCCCATCCTACAATGAAAAACTGTTTTTT. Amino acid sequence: CASSYFPSYNEKLFF.

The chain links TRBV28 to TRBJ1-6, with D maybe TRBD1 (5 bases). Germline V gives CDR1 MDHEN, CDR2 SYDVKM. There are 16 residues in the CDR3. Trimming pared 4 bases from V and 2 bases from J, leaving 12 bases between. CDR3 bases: TGTGCCAGCAGTTCGACAGCACGCACCTATAATTCACCCCTCCACTTT. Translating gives CASSSTARTYNSPLHF. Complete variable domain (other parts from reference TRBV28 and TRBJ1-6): DVKVTQSSRYLVKRTGEKVFLECVQDMDHENMFWYRQDPGLGLRLIYFSYDVKMKEKGDIPEGYSVSREKKERFSLILESASTNQTSMYLCASSSTARTYNSPLHFGNGTRLTVT.

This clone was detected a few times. The CDR3 DNA is TGTGCCAGCAGTTTCGAGACAGATGGAAACACCATATATTTT. Residues: CASSFETDGNTIYF. This chain uses TRBV28 with TRBJ1-3, with a possible D match to TRBD1 (5 bases). Germline values: CDR1 MDHEN, CDR2 SYDVKM. The V and J ends lost 3 bases and 3 bases respectively, with 9 bases between them. The CDR3 runs to 14 residues.

The CDR3 region has the DNA TGTGCCAGCAGCACCGGGGCCTACAATGAGCAGTTCTTC. It yields the protein CASSTGAYNEQFF. V gene TRBV6-5 combines with J gene TRBJ2-1, with D possibly matching TRBD2 (5 bases). This CDR3 contains 13 residues. Germline CDR1 reads MNHEY; CDR2 reads SVGAGI. The germline V and J ends were trimmed by 6 bases and 2 bases, with 8 bases remaining between them.

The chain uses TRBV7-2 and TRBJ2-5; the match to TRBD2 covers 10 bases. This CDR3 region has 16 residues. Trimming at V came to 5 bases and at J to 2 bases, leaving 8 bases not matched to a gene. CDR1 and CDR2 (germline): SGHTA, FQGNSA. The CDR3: CASSTSRTSGQETQYF. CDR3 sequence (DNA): TGTGCCAGCAGCACGAGTAGGACTAGCGGACAAGAGACCCAGTACTTC.

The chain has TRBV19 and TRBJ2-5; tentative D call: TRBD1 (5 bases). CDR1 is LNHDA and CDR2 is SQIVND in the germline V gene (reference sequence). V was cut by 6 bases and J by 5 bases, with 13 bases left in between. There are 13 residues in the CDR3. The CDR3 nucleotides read TGTGCCAGTAGCCTCAGGGTCCAGGAGACCCAGTACTTC. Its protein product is CASSLRVQETQYF.

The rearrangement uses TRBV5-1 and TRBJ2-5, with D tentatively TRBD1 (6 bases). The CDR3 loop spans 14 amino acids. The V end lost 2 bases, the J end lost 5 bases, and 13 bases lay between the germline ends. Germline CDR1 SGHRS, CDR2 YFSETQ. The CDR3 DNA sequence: TGCGCCAGCAGCTTTCCAGGGGCTGAGGAGACCCAGTACTTC. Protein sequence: CASSFPGAEETQYF. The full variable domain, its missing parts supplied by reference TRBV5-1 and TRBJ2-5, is KAGVTQTPRYLIKTRGQQVTLSCSPISGHRSVSWYQQTPGQGLQFLFEYFSETQRNKGNFPGRFSGRQFSNSRSEMNVSTLELGDSALYLCASSFPGAEETQYFGPGTRLLVL.

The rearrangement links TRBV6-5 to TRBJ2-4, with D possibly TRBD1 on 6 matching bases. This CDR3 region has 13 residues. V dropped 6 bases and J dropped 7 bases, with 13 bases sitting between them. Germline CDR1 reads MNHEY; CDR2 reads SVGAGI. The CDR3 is CASRTGPRNIQYF. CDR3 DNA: TGTGCCAGCAGGACAGGCCCGAGGAACATTCAGTACTTC.

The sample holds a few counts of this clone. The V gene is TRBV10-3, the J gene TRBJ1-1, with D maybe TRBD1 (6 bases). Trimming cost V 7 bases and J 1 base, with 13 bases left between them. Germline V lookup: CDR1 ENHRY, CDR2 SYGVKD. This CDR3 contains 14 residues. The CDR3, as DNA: TGTGCCATCACCGTCGAACAGGGGAACACTGAAGCTTTCTTT. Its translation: CAITVEQGNTEAFF.

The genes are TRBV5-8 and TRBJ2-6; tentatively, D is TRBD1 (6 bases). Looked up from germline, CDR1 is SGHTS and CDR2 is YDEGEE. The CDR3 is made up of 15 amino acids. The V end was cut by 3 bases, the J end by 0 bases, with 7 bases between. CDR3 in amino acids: CASSSRGSGANVLTF. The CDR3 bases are TGTGCCAGCAGCTCCAGGGGCTCTGGGGCCAACGTCCTGACTTTC. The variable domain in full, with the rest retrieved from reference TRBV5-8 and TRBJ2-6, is EAGVTQSPTHLIKTRGQQATLRCSPISGHTSVYWYQQALGLGLQFLLWYDEGEERNRGNFPPRFSGRQFPNYSSELNVNALELEDSALYLCASSSRGSGANVLTFGAGSRLTVL.

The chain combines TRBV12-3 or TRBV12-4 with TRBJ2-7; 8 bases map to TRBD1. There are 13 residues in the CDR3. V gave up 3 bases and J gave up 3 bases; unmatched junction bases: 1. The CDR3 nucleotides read TGTGCCAGCAGTTTTACAGGGGGCTACGAGCAGTACTTC. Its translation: CASSFTGGYEQYF.

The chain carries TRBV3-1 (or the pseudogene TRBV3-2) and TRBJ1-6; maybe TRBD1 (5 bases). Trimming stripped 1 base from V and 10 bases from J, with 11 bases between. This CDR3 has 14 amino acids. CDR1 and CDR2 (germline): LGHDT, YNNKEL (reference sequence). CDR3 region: CASSQGQQGSPLHF. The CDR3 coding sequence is TGTGCCAGCAGCCAAGGCCAGCAGGGATCACCCCTCCACTTT.

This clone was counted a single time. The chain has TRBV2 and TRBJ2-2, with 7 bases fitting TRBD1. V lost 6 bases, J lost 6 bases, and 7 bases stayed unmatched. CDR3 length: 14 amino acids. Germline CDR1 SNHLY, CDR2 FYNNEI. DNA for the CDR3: TGTGCCAGCAGGGGTGGGGACAGTTCCGGGGAGCTGTTTTTT. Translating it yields CASRGGDSSGELFF.

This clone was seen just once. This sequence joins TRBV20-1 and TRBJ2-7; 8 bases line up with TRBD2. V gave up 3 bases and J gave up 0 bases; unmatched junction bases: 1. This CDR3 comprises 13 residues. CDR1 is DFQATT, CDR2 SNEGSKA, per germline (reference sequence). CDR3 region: CSASRGGSYEQYF. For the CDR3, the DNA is TGCAGTGCTAGTCGGGGGGGCTCCTACGAGCAGTACTTC.

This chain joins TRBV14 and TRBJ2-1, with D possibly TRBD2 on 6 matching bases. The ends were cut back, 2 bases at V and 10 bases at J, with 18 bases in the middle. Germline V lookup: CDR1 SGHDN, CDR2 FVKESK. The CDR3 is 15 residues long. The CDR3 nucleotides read TGTGCCAGCAGCCAAACTACGGGAGTGTCTTGGGAGCAGTTCTTC. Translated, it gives CASSQTTGVSWEQFF. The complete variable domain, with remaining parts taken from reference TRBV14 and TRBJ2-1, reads EAGVTQFPSHSVIEKGQTVTLRCDPISGHDNLYWYRRVMGKEIKFLLHFVKESKQDESGMPNNRFLAERTGGTYSTLKVQPAELEDSGVYFCASSQTTGVSWEQFFGPGTRLTVL.